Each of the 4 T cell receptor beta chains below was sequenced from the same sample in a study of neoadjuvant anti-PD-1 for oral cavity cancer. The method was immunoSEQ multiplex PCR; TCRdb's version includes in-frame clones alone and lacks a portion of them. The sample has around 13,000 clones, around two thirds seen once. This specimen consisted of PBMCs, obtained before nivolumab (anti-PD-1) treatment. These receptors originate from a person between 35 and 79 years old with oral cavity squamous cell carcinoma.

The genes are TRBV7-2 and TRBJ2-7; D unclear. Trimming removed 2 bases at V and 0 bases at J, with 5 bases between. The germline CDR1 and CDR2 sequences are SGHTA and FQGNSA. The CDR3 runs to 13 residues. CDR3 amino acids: CASSLQASYEQYF. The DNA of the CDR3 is TGTGCCAGCAGCTTACAGGCCTCCTACGAGCAGTACTTC.

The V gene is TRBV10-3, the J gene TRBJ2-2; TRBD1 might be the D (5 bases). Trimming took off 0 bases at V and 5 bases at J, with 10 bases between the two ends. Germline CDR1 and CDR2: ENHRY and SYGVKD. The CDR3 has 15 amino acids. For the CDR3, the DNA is TGTGCCATCAGTGAGTCCAAGGGGAAGACCGGGGAGCTGTTTTTT. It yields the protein CAISESKGKTGELFF.

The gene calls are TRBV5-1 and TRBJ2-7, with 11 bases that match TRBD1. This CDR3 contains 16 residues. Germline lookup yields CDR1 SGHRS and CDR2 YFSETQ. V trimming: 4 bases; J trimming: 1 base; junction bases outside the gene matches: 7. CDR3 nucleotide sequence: TGCGCCAGCAGCGGACGGACAGGGGGCCAATCCTACGAGCAGTACTTC. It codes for CASSGRTGGQSYEQYF.

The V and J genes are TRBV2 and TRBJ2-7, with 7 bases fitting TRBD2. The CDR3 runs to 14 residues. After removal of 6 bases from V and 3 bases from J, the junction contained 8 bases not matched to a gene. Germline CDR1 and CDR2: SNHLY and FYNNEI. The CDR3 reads CASSATSSLYEQYF. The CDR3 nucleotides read TGTGCCAGCAGCGCGACTAGCAGCCTCTACGAGCAGTACTTC.